Listed below are T cell receptor beta chains from one sample, sequenced in a study of OX40 agonist ivuxolimab in advanced cancers. Here immunoSEQ multiplex PCR was the method, and the copy in TCRdb shows in-frame clones only, minus some. In the table there are some 28,000 clones, approximately 83% of which are singletons. This specimen consisted of CD4+ or CD8+ T cells sorted from blood, obtained in a trial of the OX40 agonist ivuxolimab. The receptors stem from an adult with an advanced solid tumor such as melanoma, head and neck, liver or kidney cancer. CDR3s include the opening cysteine and the closing phenylalanine or tryptophan. A D gene is named only where the DNA matches it firmly. Not every row has a clone size; where given, it reads once, few, many or a size class.

V: TRBV25-1; size: few; J: TRBJ1-5; D: TRBD1; CDR3: CASSGQGNQPQHF; DNA: TGTGCCAGCAGTGGACAGGGTAATCAGCCCCAGCATTTT
V: TRBV10-3; size: .; J: TRBJ1-2; D: .; CDR3: CAISNNGYTF; DNA: TGTGCCATCAGTAATAATGGCTACACCTTC
V: TRBV27; size: .; J: TRBJ2-7; D: .; CDR3: CASSLGGGEYEQYF; DNA: TGTGCCAGCAGTTTGGGGGGTGGGGAGTACGAGCAGTACTTC
V: TRBV25-1; size: .; J: TRBJ1-2; D: TRBD1; CDR3: CASRADRANYGYTF; DNA: TGTGCCAGCAGAGCAGACAGGGCTAACTATGGCTACACCTTC
V: TRBV4-1; size: .; J: TRBJ1-3; D: .; CDR3: CASSQSWGRPTIYF; DNA: TGCGCCAGCAGCCAGTCCTGGGGGAGACCAACCATATATTTT
V: TRBV6-6; size: .; J: TRBJ1-5; D: TRBD1; CDR3: CASSQTGGWDWPQHF; DNA: TGTGCCAGCAGTCAGACAGGGGGGTGGGATTGGCCCCAGCATTTT
V: TRBV19; size: once; J: TRBJ2-1; D: .; CDR3: CASSIVPGDEQFF; DNA: TGTGCCAGTAGTATAGTACCAGGGGATGAGCAGTTCTTC
V: TRBV12-5; size: .; J: TRBJ2-3; D: .; CDR3: CASGEGVYRTDTQYF; DNA: TGTGCTAGTGGAGAGGGGGTTTACCGCACGGATACGCAGTATTTT
V: TRBV14; size: medium-sized; J: TRBJ2-2; D: TRBD1; CDR3: CASSQSGTGWTGELFF; DNA: TGTGCCAGCAGCCAGTCCGGGACAGGGTGGACCGGGGAGCTGTTTTTT
V: TRBV7-9; size: once; J: TRBJ2-1; D: .; CDR3: CASSPQGRGRDEQFF; DNA: TGTGCCAGCAGCCCCCAGGGCCGGGGGCGCGATGAGCAGTTCTTC
V: TRBV11-3; size: few; J: TRBJ1-1; D: TRBD1; CDR3: CASSSGQGITEAFF; DNA: TGTGCCAGCAGCTCCGGACAGGGGATCACTGAAGCTTTCTTT
V: TRBV6-6; size: few; J: TRBJ2-7; D: .; CDR3: CATGHLGYEQYF; DNA: TGTGCCACGGGACACCTCGGTTACGAGCAGTACTTC
V: TRBV27; size: .; J: TRBJ2-2; D: .; CDR3: CASSTGSGELFF; DNA: TGTGCCAGCAGTACAGGGTCCGGGGAGCTGTTTTTT
V: TRBV9; size: .; J: TRBJ2-3; D: .; CDR3: CASSAYSDGVYF; DNA: TGTGCCAGCAGCGCGTACTCTGACGGGGTGTATTTT
V: TRBV27; size: .; J: TRBJ1-2; D: .; CDR3: CASRKDSLNYGYTF; DNA: TGTGCCAGCAGAAAGGACAGCCTCAACTATGGCTACACCTTC
V: TRBV9; size: .; J: TRBJ2-7; D: .; CDR3: CASSVRPLSYEQYF; DNA: TGTGCCAGCAGCGTAAGGCCTCTCTCCTACGAGCAGTACTTC
V: TRBV19; size: .; J: TRBJ1-4; D: .; CDR3: CASSIAPGGREKLFF; DNA: TGTGCCAGTAGTATAGCGCCGGGGGGGAGAGAAAAACTGTTTTTT
V: TRBV6-5; size: .; J: TRBJ1-2; D: .; CDR3: CASSYGRGAPVGYTF; DNA: TGTGCCAGCAGTTACGGTAGGGGCGCCCCGGTGGGCTACACCTTC
V: TRBV11-2; size: .; J: TRBJ1-2; D: .; CDR3: CASSPGTPNGYTF; DNA: TGTGCCAGCAGCCCCGGGACTCCGAATGGCTACACCTTC
V: TRBV27; size: once; J: TRBJ2-5; D: TRBD2; CDR3: CATKLLTSDETQYF; DNA: TGTGCCACAAAACTCTTGACTAGCGACGAGACCCAGTACTTC
V: TRBV7-8; size: .; J: TRBJ2-2; D: TRBD2; CDR3: CASSPTSGVGGELFF; DNA: TGTGCCAGCAGTCCCACTAGCGGGGTGGGCGGGGAGCTGTTTTTT
V: TRBV6-6; size: .; J: TRBJ2-3; D: .; CDR3: CASSPETDTQYF; DNA: TGTGCCAGCAGCCCGGAAACAGATACGCAGTATTTT
V: TRBV7-6; size: .; J: TRBJ2-3; D: .; CDR3: CASSLEMTDTQYF; DNA: TGTGCCAGCAGCTTAGAAATGACAGATACGCAGTATTTT
V: TRBV28; size: .; J: TRBJ2-7; D: .; CDR3: CASSLYSEQYF; DNA: TGTGCCAGCAGTTTATATTCCGAGCAGTACTTC
V: TRBV4-1; size: .; J: TRBJ2-1; D: .; CDR3: CASSLMGGNEQFF; DNA: TGCGCCAGCAGCCTCATGGGGGGCAATGAGCAGTTCTTC
V: TRBV10-1; size: few; J: TRBJ1-1; D: .; CDR3: CASSGGGHLNTEAFF; DNA: TGCGCCAGCAGTGGCGGGGGACACTTGAACACTGAAGCTTTCTTT
V: TRBV10-3; size: .; J: TRBJ2-5; D: .; CDR3: CAISEQGDYETQYF; DNA: TGTGCCATCAGTGAACAGGGTGACTATGAGACCCAGTACTTC
V: TRBV27; size: .; J: TRBJ2-2; D: TRBD2; CDR3: CASSLQGLAAGELFF; DNA: TGTGCCAGCAGTCTACAAGGACTAGCTGCCGGGGAGCTGTTTTTT
V: TRBV7-6; size: .; J: TRBJ2-7; D: .; CDR3: CASSLGSSSFYEQYF; DNA: TGTGCCAGCAGCTTAGGTAGCAGCTCCTTCTACGAGCAGTACTTC